This T cell receptor beta chain was recovered during a study of spatial heterogeneity in lung cancer. The table lists this clonotype with many counts. TCRdb reprocessed the 5' RACE reads with MiXCR, giving one entry per CDR3 protein. The table includes around 100,000 distinct CDR3 sequences, about 10% detected once. Documented time point: blood at routine non-recurrence follow-up after resection. This clonotype was sampled from a female donor with early-stage non-small cell lung cancer. Sequenced material: PBMCs, taken at follow-up.

The CDR3 region is CASRTISGSQETQYF. For the CDR3, the DNA is TGTGCCAGCAGGACTATTAGCGGGAGCCAAGAGACCCAGTACTTC. The chain couples TRBV6-2 or TRBV6-3 to TRBJ2-5, with 9 nucleotides matching TRBD2. The CDR3 has 15 amino acids. V dropped 6 bases and J dropped 1; count of bases not matched to a gene: 6. The germline CDR1 and CDR2 sequences are MNHEY and SVGEGT.